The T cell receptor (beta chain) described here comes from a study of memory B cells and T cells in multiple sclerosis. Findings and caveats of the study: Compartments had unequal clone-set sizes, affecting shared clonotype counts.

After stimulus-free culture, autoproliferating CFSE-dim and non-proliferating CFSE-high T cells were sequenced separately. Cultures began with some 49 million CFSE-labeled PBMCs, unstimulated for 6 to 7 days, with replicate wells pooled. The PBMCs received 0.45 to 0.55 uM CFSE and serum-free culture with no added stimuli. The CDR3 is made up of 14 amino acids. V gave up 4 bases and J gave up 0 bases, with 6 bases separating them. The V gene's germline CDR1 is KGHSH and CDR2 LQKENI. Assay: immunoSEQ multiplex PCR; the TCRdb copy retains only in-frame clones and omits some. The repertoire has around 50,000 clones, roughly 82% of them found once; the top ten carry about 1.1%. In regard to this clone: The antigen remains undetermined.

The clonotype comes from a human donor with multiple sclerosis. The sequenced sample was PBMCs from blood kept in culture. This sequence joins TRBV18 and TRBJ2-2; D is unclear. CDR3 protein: CASSRQPNTGELFF. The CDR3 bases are TGTGCCAGCTCACGCCAGCCGAACACCGGGGAGCTGTTTTTT.